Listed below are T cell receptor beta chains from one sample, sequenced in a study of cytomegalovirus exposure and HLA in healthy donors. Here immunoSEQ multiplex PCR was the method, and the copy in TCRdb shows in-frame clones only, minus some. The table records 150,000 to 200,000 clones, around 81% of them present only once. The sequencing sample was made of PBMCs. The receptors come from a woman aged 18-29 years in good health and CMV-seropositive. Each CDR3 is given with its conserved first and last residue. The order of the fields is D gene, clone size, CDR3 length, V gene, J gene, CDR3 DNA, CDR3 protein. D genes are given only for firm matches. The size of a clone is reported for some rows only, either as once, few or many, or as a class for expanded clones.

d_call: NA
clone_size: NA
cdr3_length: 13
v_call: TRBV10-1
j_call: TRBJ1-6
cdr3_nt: TGCGCCAGCAGTGAGTCCACTGGACAAGCCCTCCACTTT
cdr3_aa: CASSESTGQALHF

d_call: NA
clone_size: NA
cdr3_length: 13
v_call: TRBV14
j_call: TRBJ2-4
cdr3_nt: TGTGCCAGCAGCGGTCCAGTCAAAAACATTCAGTACTTC
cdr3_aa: CASSGPVKNIQYF

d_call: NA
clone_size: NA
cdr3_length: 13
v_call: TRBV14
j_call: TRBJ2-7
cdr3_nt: TGTGCCAGCAGCCAAGATCTCAGGGGTGAGCAGTACTTC
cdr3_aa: CASSQDLRGEQYF

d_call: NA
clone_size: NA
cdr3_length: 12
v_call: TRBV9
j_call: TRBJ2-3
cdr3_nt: TGTGCCAGCAGCGTCCTAACAGATACGCAGTATTTT
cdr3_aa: CASSVLTDTQYF

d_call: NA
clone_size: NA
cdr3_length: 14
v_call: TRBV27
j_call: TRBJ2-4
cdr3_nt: TGTGCCAGCAGTTTACGGGCAGGGATGGACATTCAGTACTTC
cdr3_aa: CASSLRAGMDIQYF

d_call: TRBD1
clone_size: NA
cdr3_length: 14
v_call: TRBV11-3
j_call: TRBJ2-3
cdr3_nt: TGTGCCAGCAGCTTAAGGGGACAGGTAGATACGCAGTATTTT
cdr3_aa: CASSLRGQVDTQYF

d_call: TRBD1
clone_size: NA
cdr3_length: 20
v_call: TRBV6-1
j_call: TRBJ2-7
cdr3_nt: TGTGCCAGCAGTGATACCCTTCTCTTAACCGGGACAGGGGTTTCCTACGAGCAGTACTTC
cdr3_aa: CASSDTLLLTGTGVSYEQYF

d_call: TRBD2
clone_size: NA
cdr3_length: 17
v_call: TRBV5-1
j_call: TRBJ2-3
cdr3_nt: TGCGCCAGCAGCTTGGACGTTAGCGGGGGGGTCGCAGATACGCAGTATTTT
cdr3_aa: CASSLDVSGGVADTQYF

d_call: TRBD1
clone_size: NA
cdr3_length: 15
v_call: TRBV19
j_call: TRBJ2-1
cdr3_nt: TGTGCCAGTAGTGGGACAGAGTACTCCTACAATGAGCAGTTCTTC
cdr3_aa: CASSGTEYSYNEQFF

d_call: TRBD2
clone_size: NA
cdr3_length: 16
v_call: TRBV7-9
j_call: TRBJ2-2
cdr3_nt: TGTGCCAGCAGCTTGACGCGGGGGGGGGTCACCGGGGAGCTGTTTTTT
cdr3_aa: CASSLTRGGVTGELFF

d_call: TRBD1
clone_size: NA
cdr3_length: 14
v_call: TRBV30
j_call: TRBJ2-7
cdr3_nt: TGTGCCTGGAGTATCGGACAGGGGGTCTACGAGCAGTACTTC
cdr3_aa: CAWSIGQGVYEQYF

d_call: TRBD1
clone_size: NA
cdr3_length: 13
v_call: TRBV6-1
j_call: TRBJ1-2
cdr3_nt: TGTGCCAGCCTGGGACAGGGGGTCTATGGCTACACCTTC
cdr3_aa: CASLGQGVYGYTF

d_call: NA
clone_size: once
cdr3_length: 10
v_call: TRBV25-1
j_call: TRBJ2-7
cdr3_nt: TGTGCCAGTAGTAGGGGCGAGCAGTACTTC
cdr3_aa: CASSRGEQYF

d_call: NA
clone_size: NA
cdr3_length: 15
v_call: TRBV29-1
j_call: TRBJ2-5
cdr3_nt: TGCAGCGCTGAAAGGGGGTGGGGGTTCCAAGAGACCCAGTACTTC
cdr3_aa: CSAERGWGFQETQYF

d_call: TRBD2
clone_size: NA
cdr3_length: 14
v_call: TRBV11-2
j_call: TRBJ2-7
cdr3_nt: TGTGCCAGCAGCTTGCGGGGGGACTACTACGAGCAGTACTTC
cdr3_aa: CASSLRGDYYEQYF

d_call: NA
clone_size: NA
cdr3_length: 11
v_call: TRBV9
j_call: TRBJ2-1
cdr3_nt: TGTGCCAGCAGCCGCGACTGGGTGCAGTTCTTC
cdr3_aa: CASSRDWVQFF

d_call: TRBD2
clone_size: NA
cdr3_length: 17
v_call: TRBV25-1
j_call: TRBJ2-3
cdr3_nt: TGTGCCAGCAGTGAATGGACTAGCGGGGGGACCACAGATACGCAGTATTTT
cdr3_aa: CASSEWTSGGTTDTQYF

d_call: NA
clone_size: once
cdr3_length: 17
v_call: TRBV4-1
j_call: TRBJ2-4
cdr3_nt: TGCGCCAGCAGCCAGGCGGCCAGGGGGGTAGCCAAAAACATTCAGTACTTC
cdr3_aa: CASSQAARGVAKNIQYF

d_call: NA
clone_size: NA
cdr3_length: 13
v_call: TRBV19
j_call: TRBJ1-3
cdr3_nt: TGTGCCAGTAGTACGACATCTGGAAACACCATATATTTT
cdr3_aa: CASSTTSGNTIYF

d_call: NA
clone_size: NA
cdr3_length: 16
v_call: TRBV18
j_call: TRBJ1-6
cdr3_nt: TGTGCCAGCTCACCACCAAAGGGGGGGAATAATTCACCCCTCCACTTT
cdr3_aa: CASSPPKGGNNSPLHF

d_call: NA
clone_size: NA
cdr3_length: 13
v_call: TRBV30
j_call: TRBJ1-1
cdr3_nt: TGTGCCTGGACATCCGGGGAGAACACTGAAGCTTTCTTT
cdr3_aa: CAWTSGENTEAFF